Presented here are 8 T cell receptor beta chains from one specimen sequenced in a study of cytomegalovirus exposure and HLA in healthy donors. The PCR used 60 Vbeta and 13 Jbeta primers. Libraries were prepared by immunoSEQ multiplex PCR; TCRdb keeps only in-frame clonotypes and omits some of them. The sample holds more than 95,000 clones, around 65% seen once. Material: PBMCs. The receptors derive from a woman in her fifties or sixties in good health and CMV-seronegative.

The CDR3 bases are TGCGCCAGCAGCTTGGCGGCTAGCGAGGCAGATACGCAGTATTTT. This sequence encodes CASSLAASEADTQYF. This rearrangement joins TRBV5-1 to TRBJ2-3, with D possibly matching TRBD2 (6 bases). The CDR3 sequence is 15 residues long. V lost 0 bases and J 4 bases, leaving 12 bases between the germline ends. Per germline, CDR1 SGHRS and CDR2 YFSETQ. Variable domain in full (rest from reference TRBV5-1 and TRBJ2-3): KAGVTQTPRYLIKTRGQQVTLSCSPISGHRSVSWYQQTPGQGLQFLFEYFSETQRNKGNFPGRFSGRQFSNSRSEMNVSTLELGDSALYLCASSLAASEADTQYFGPGTRLTVL.

V and J are TRBV6-1 and TRBJ2-2; TRBD1 agrees at 8 bases. This CDR3 is 13 amino acids long. Germline V gives CDR1 MNHNS, CDR2 SASEGT. CDR3 coding DNA: TGTGCGGGACAGGCAGGGGGAGCCGGGGAGCTGTTTTTT. Protein: CAGQAGGAGELFF.

The chain employs TRBV19 and TRBJ1-5, with D possibly being TRBD1 (6 bases). Germline CDR1 and CDR2: LNHDA and SQIVND (reference sequence). CDR3 length: 14 residues. V was trimmed by 6 bases and J by 5 bases, leaving 14 bases between them. The CDR3 DNA is TGTGCCAGTAGCCCGGGACATAGGGATCAGCCCCAGCATTTT. Protein: CASSPGHRDQPQHF.

The V gene is TRBV6-1, the J gene TRBJ1-2; D is ambiguous. Germline V gives CDR1 MNHNS, CDR2 SASEGT. CDR3 length: 15 amino acids. V lost 1 base, J lost 5 bases, and 14 bases lay in between. The CDR3 sequence: CASSEVTGSEYGYTF. CDR3 nucleotide sequence: TGTGCCAGCAGTGAAGTAACGGGTTCGGAATATGGCTACACCTTC.

This clone was seen only once. This sequence joins TRBV7-2 and TRBJ2-7; no reliable D call. The CDR3 has 15 residues. V gave up 0 bases and J gave up 0 bases, with 9 bases separating them. The germline CDR1 and CDR2 sequences are SGHTA and FQGNSA. Written as DNA, the CDR3 is TGTGCCAGCAGCTTAGCCACAGCCTCCTCCTACGAGCAGTACTTC. Amino acid sequence: CASSLATASSYEQYF.

Comment on this clone: This sample also contains other DNA sequences that code for the same CDR3. This chain connects TRBV11-2 to TRBJ2-7; D remains unclear. Per the germline V gene, CDR1 is SGHAT and CDR2 is FQNNGV. This CDR3 has 11 amino acids. V shed 4 bases and J shed 3 bases, with 4 bases lying between them. The CDR3 loop is CASSSNYEQYF. The CDR3 nucleotides read TGTGCCAGCAGCTCTAACTACGAGCAGTACTTC.

The CDR3 coding sequence is TGTGCCAGCAGCCCCACTGGGACTTACAATGAGCAGTTCTTC. This translates into CASSPTGTYNEQFF. The chain combines TRBV9 with TRBJ2-1, with D possibly matching TRBD2 (6 bases). Germline V CDR1 and CDR2: SGDLS, YYNGEE. The CDR3 length is 14 residues. Trimming took off 4 bases at V and 4 bases at J, with 12 bases between the two ends.

The chain has TRBV2 and TRBJ2-3; maybe TRBD2 (5 bases). The length of the CDR3 is 13 residues. Trimming left V 6 bases short and J 2 bases short, with 9 bases between. In germline, CDR1 is SNHLY, CDR2 FYNNEI. The CDR3, as DNA: TGTGCCAGCAGGGTGGACTCCACAGATACGCAGTATTTT. Protein sequence: CASRVDSTDTQYF.